The text below deals with one T cell receptor (beta chain). Its antigen is undetermined. The data are from a study of shared clonotypes between healthy human individuals. The study, taken as a whole, reports: Generation of non-shared clonotypes was less probable than generation of clonotypes shared by all four donors.

Clones were sequenced by immunoSEQ multiplex PCR, and TCRdb holds only the in-frame ones, with some missing. The profile covers about 2.1 million clones, with just over 90% appearing a single time and more than 1.5% taken by the ten largest. The naive CD8 subset, CD45RO-negative cells positively selected for CCR7, excluded terminally differentiated effector memory CD45RA+ cells. The germline V gene encodes CDR1 SGHTS and CDR2 YDEGEE. The CDR3 spans 13 residues. Trimming took 0 bases from V and 7 from J, leaving 10 bases between them. The chain is built from TRBV5-8 and TRBJ1-1; D unresolved. Sample: naive CD8+ T cells from PBMCs. The origin of this receptor is a man younger than 35 in good health. Some clones in this sample may be carry-over from other donors' samples. The CDR3 nucleotides are TGTGCCAGCAGCTTGGTGGTGGCGGTTGAAGCTTTCTTT. Protein product: CASSLVVAVEAFF.